This T cell receptor beta chain emerged from a study of T-cell memory formation after mild COVID-19. Overall study results and limits: Researchers report contracting CD4+ clones mostly in CM and EM, with CD8+ clones in EMRA.

This clonotype was counted many times. Its specificity is not known. TCRdb independently ran MiXCR on the 5' RACE reads; one entry per CDR3 protein. The table has around 13,000 distinct CDR3 sequences, around 16% seen once. Trimming shortened V by 3 bases and J by 5 bases, and 26 bases separated the two germline ends. The germline V gene encodes CDR1 LGHNA and CDR2 YSLEER. The CDR3 covers 18 residues. Sequenced input: PBMCs or a T cell subset sorted from them (not recorded which). This rearrangement joins TRBV4-3 to TRBJ2-7; a weak D match, TRBD2 (6 bases). This receptor was taken from a man aged 18-30 years who had mild COVID-19 (a few samples of this study predate the infection). Cell type and time point are not known. CDR3 in DNA: TGCGCCAGCAGCCAGGGTAAAAACCGGGACTGGGCGGTCGACGAGCAGTACTTC. Amino acids: CASSQGKNRDWAVDEQYF.